This TCR beta chain comes out of a study of blood T cell repertoires in COVID-19 (dated by TCRdb to the early 2020s). At the level of the whole study: Samples covering the acute and convalescent phases of COVID-19 were provided by collaborators in the United States, Italy and Spain. A freely available public database, intended as a resource for researchers studying the immune response to SARS-CoV-2, is where the repertoires were released. The prospective study material was composed of cDNA or gDNA derived from T cells, B-cell-depleted T cells, or PBMCs. The samples were drawn from two sources: the first 160 participants of the ongoing ImmuneRACE study, and over 950 subjects contributed by 6 global collaborators. HLA class I and class II types, where available, came from metadata supplied by the sample provider rather than from assay-based typing. Deeply sampled blood TCRbeta repertoires from subjects exposed to, actively infected with, or recovered from COVID-19 were included in the dataset. Sample metadata almost always included a de-identified subject ID, COVID-19 status, age in years and sex.

The immunoSEQ Assay, a bias-controlled multiplex PCR, was used to amplify TCRbeta CDR3 regions from genomic DNA. Concerning the study's data processing: The number of nucleated cells in each sample was estimated by amplification of reference gene primers within the assay. To quantify the absolute abundance of each unique TCRbeta CDR3 rearrangement, sequence reads were collapsed and filtered. For each sample, productive Simpson clonality was calculated as the square root of Simpson's diversity index across productive rearrangements. TCRdb re-hosts the immuneACCESS table, in-frame sequences only. Its copies lack some clones; in the studies checked, an unresolved V gene accounts for under half of them, and the cause for the rest is not known. V and J calls and clone size are given by that table; D and trimming were obtained from the DNA. The sample table records 100,000 to 150,000 clones; around nine tenths of these occur just once. The ten top clones hold roughly an eighth of the sample.

At one collaborating source in Seattle, patients were enrolled during active infection and were followed longitudinally through the course of disease. Whole blood was collected in K2EDTA tubes by collaborating institutions according to the institutions' own protocols. Collaborator samples were shipped for TCRbeta analysis as frozen whole blood, isolated PBMCs, or DNA extracted from either sample type. Study-level results and caveats: How much clinical and demographic metadata was included differed by source and by participant, and the metadata was provided uncurated.

The CDR3 spans 15 residues, from the cysteine through the phenylalanine. Only CDR3 DNA is held: 45 bases, read in frame from base 1. According to the germline V gene, CDR1 reads SQVTM and CDR2 reads ANQGSEA. At the junction V is shortened by 2 bases and J by 7 bases, with 18 bases in between. This clone has more than one count but fewer than ten. Its target antigen remains unknown. No per-base quality is available; no much larger clone lies one base away. Sequencing was done on a sample of peripheral blood. The clonotype originates from a woman in her seventies with COVID-19, enrolled during active disease. Recombination linked TRBV29-1 to TRBJ2-1; TRBD2 is a possible D gene, resting on 7 matching bases. The CDR3 sequence is CSVERGARSENEQFF. The sequenced DNA: TGCAGCGTTGAACGGGGGGCCAGATCAGAAAATGAGCAGTTCTTC.